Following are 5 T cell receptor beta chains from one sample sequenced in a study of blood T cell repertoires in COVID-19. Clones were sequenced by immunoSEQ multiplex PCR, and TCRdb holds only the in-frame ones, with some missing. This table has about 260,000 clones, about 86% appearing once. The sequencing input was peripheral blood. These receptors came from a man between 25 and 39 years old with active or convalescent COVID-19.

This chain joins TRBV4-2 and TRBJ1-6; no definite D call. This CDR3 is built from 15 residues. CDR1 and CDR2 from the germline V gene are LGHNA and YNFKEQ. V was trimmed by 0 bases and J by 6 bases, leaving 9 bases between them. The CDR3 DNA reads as TGTGCCAGCAGCCAAGATGCAGATCCTAATTCACCCCTCCACTTT. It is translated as CASSQDADPNSPLHF.

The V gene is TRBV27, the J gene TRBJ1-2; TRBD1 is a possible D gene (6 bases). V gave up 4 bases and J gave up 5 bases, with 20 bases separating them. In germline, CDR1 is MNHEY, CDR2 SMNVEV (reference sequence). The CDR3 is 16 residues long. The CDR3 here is CASSSRTEKFWYGYTF. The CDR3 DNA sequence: TGTGCCAGCAGTTCCCGGACAGAGAAATTTTGGTATGGCTACACCTTC.

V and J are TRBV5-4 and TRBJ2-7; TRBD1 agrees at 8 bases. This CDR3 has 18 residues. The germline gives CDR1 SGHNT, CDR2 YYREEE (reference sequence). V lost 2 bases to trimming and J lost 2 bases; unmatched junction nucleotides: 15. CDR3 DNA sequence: TGTGCCAGCAGCTTCCGATCGCGGCCGGGACAGGATACCTACGAGCAGTACTTC. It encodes CASSFRSRPGQDTYEQYF.

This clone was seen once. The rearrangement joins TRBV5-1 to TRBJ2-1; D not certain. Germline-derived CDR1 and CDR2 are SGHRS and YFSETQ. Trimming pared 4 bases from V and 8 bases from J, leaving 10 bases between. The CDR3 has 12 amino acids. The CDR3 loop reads CASSPGLHEQFF. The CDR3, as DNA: TGCGCCAGCAGCCCCGGGTTACATGAGCAGTTCTTC.

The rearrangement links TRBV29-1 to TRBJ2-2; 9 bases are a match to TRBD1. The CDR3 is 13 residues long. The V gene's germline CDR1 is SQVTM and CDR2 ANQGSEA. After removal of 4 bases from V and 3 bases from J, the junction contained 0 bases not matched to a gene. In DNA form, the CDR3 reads TGCAGCGTTGGGACAGGGGACACCGGGGAGCTGTTTTTT. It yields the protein CSVGTGDTGELFF.